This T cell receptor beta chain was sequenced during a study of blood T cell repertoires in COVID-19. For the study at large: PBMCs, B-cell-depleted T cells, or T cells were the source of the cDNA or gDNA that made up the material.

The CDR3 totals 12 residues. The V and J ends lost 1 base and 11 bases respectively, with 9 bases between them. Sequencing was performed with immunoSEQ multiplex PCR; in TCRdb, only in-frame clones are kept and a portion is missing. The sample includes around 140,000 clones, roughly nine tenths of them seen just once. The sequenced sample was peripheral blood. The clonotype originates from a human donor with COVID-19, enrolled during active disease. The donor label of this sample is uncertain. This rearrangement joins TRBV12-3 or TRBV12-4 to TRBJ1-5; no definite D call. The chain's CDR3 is CASSLDAGTQHF. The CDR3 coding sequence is TGTGCCAGCAGTTTAGATGCGGGGACCCAGCATTTT.